This passage covers 6 T cell receptor beta chains from one sample sequenced in a study of immune evolution from preneoplasia to lung adenocarcinoma. Some clones are missing from TCRdb's copy, which holds only in-frame ones; the method was immunoSEQ multiplex PCR. The sample includes 10,000 to 13,000 clones, less than 85% seen only once; the top ten take 1.7%. The sample was FFPE minimally invasive lung adenocarcinoma tissue. Receptor source: a person aged 65 to 79 with lung adenocarcinoma.

This clone ranks as medium-sized. The J gene is TRBJ2-2, the V gene TRBV7-2; D may match TRBD1 or TRBD2 (6 bases each). The CDR3 spans 16 residues. CDR1 is SGHTA and CDR2 is FQGNSA in the germline V gene. Trimming removed 3 bases from V and 7 bases from J, with 18 bases in between. The CDR3 loop reads CASSFSGGLGGGELFF. The CDR3, as DNA: TGTGCCAGCAGCTTTTCCGGGGGCCTGGGTGGCGGGGAGCTGTTTTTT.

The chain couples TRBV11-3 to TRBJ2-3; D uncertain. CDR3 length: 13 amino acids. Germline V gene lookup returns CDR1 SGHNT and CDR2 YENEEA. V was pared by 1 base and J by 5 bases, with 7 bases between. CDR3 residues: CASSLGREDTQYF. The DNA of the CDR3 is TGTGCCAGCAGCTTAGGAAGGGAAGATACGCAGTATTTT.

In its sample, this clone was seen a few times. The chain uses TRBV2 and TRBJ1-2; D is perhaps TRBD1 (6 bases). With 6 bases removed from V and 10 bases from J, the gap between germline ends came to 15 bases. The CDR3 is 12 residues long. Germline-derived CDR1 and CDR2 are SNHLY and FYNNEI. As DNA, the CDR3 is TGTGCCAGCAGCTTAACAGGGTCCGACTACACCTTC. This gives the protein CASSLTGSDYTF.

The chain combines TRBV11-2 with TRBJ2-7, with 7 bases matching TRBD1. V gave up 7 bases and J gave up 1 base; unmatched junction bases: 10. Germline assignment: CDR1 SGHAT and CDR2 FQNNGV. The CDR3 contains 15 residues. This CDR3 is CASTPSVGQSYEQYF. CDR3 in DNA: TGTGCCAGCACCCCCTCGGTGGGACAGTCCTACGAGCAGTACTTC.

This chain connects TRBV11-3 to TRBJ1-1; D not resolved. CDR1 is SGHNT, CDR2 YENEEA, per germline. This CDR3 spans 13 amino acids. Deletions cut 0 bases from V and 6 bases from J, with 8 bases between. DNA for the CDR3: TGTGCCAGCAGCTTAGACACCGTCGCTGAAGCTTTCTTT. Translated, it gives CASSLDTVAEAFF. Based on the CDR3 plus reference TRBV11-3 and TRBJ1-1, the full variable domain is EAGVVQSPRYKIIEKKQPVAFWCNPISGHNTLYWYLQNLGQGPELLIRYENEEAVDDSQLPKDRFSAERLKGVDSTLKIQPAELGDSAVYLCASSLDTVAEAFFGQGTRLTVV.

The CDR3 region is CASSLVRGGLTFF. For the CDR3, the DNA is TGTGCCAGCAGCTTAGTTAGGGGAGGTCTGACTTTCTTT. The gene calls are TRBV5-8 and TRBJ1-1; TRBD1 might be the D (5 bases). The CDR3 totals 13 residues. Germline CDR1 is SGHTS and CDR2 is YDEGEE. Trimming stripped 2 bases from V and 12 bases from J, with 17 bases between.